The clone carrying this T cell receptor (beta chain) has a single count. The data stem from a study of CD8+ T cells in alopecia areata. Study-level information: Each day, treated patients took oral tofacitinib twice, at 5 to 10 mg per dose.

cDNA reverse transcribed from extracted RNA served as the sequencing template. Data came from immunoSEQ multiplex PCR; TCRdb stores just in-frame clones and leaves some out. The sample shows around 210,000 clones, about three fifths of them seen only once. The treatment is: oral pan-JAK inhibitor, 5-10 mg twice daily. Looked up from germline, CDR1 is SNHLY and CDR2 is FYNNEI. V lost 6 bases to trimming and J lost 9 bases, with 15 bases between them. There are 13 residues in the CDR3. This sequence originates from a human donor with alopecia areata. The source was CD4+ T cells sorted from blood, collected at week 4, from a patient treated with tofacitinib. The rearrangement links TRBV2 to TRBJ2-1; D is unclear. CDR3 nucleotides: TGTGCCAGCAGCTGGGCGGTTCGGAGTGAGCAGTTCTTC. Protein: CASSWAVRSEQFF.